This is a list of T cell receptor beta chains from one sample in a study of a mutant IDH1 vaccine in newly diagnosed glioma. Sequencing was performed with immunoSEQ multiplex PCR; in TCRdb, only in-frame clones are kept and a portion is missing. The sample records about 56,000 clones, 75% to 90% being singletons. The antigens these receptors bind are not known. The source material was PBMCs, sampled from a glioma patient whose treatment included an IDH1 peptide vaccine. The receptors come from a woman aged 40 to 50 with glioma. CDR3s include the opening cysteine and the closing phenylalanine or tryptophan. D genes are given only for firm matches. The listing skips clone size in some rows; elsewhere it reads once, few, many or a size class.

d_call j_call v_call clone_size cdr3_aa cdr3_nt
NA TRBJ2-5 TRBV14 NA CASSQQGSWETQYF TGTGCCAGCAGCCAGCAGGGGAGTTGGGAGACCCAGTACTTC
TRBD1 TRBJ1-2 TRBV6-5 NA CASTSNRGPYGYTF TGTGCCAGCACCTCTAACAGGGGTCCCTATGGCTACACCTTC
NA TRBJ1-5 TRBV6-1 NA CASGRWQPQHF TGTGCCAGCGGACGTTGGCAGCCCCAGCATTTT
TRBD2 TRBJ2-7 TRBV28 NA CASGTVAGLAYEQYF TGTGCCAGTGGGACCGTAGCGGGACTCGCCTACGAGCAGTACTTC
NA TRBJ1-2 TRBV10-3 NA CAISESGVVYGYTF TGTGCCATCAGTGAGTCCGGGGTTGTCTATGGCTACACCTTC
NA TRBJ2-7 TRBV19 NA CASSIGNYEQYF TGTGCCAGTAGTATAGGGAACTACGAGCAGTACTTC
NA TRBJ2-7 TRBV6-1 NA CASSSATDSSYEQYF TGTGCCAGCAGTTCAGCGACAGATAGCTCCTACGAGCAGTACTTC
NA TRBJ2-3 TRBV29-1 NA CSVDGAEEPDTQYF TGCAGCGTTGATGGAGCGGAAGAGCCAGATACGCAGTATTTT
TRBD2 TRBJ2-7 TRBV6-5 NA CASSYLAGDYEQYF TGTGCCAGCAGTTACTTAGCGGGAGACTACGAGCAGTACTTC
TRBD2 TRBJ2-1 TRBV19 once CASSTEAGGSYNEQFF TGTGCCAGTAGTACTGAAGCGGGAGGTTCCTACAATGAGCAGTTCTTC
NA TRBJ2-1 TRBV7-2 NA CASSQSPSSSDNEQFF TGTGCCAGCAGCCAGAGTCCGTCTAGCTCTGACAATGAGCAGTTCTTC
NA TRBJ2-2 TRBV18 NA CASSPPEREDTGELFF TGTGCCAGCTCACCACCGGAAAGGGAGGACACCGGGGAGCTGTTTTTT
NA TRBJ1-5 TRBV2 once CASRSSNGENQPQHF TGTGCCAGCAGGAGCTCAAATGGGGAAAACCAGCCCCAGCATTTT
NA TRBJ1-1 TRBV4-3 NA CASSRQNTEAFF TGCGCCAGCAGCCGACAGAACACTGAAGCTTTCTTT
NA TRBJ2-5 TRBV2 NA CASMGSQETQYF TGTGCCAGCATGGGCAGCCAAGAGACCCAGTACTTC
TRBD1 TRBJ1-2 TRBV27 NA CASSGPGGGSYGYTF TGTGCCAGCAGTGGGCCAGGGGGCGGTAGCTATGGCTACACCTTC
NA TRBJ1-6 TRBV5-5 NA CASSLVGGDSPLHF TGTGCCAGCAGCTTAGTAGGGGGAGATTCACCCCTCCACTTT
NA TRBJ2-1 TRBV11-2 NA CASSLLRAGFSYNEQFF TGTGCCAGCAGCCTCCTCCGGGCGGGATTCTCCTACAATGAGCAGTTCTTC
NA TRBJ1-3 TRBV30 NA CACLRGSGNTIYF TGTGCCTGCCTTAGGGGGTCTGGAAACACCATATATTTT
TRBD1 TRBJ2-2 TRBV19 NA CASSIRMRGQGSNTGELFF TGTGCCAGTAGTATACGTATGAGGGGACAGGGGTCGAACACCGGGGAGCTGTTTTTT
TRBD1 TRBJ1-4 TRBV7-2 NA CASSFDRGHEKLFF TGTGCCAGCAGCTTCGACAGGGGGCATGAAAAACTGTTTTTT
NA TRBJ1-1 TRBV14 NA CASSRTRNTEAFF TGTGCCAGCAGCCGGACAAGAAACACTGAAGCTTTCTTT
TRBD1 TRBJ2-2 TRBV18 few CASSPRAGGDGELFF TGTGCCAGCTCACCAAGGGCAGGGGGCGACGGGGAGCTGTTTTTT
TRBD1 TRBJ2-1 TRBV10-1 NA CASSEGGQTWNEQFF TGCGCCAGCAGTGAGGGGGGACAGACCTGGAATGAGCAGTTCTTC
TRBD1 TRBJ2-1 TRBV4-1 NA CASSQGYRRDRGRNEQFF TGCGCCAGCAGCCAAGGCTACAGGAGGGACAGGGGGCGCAATGAGCAGTTCTTC
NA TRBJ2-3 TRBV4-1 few CASSQGRTDTQYF TGCGCCAGCAGCCAAGGTCGCACAGATACGCAGTATTTT
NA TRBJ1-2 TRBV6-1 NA CASSLKQGDGYTF TGTGCCAGCAGTCTCAAACAGGGAGATGGCTACACCTTC
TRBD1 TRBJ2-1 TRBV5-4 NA CASSLGDRIGNEQFF TGTGCCAGCAGCTTGGGGGACAGGATAGGCAATGAGCAGTTCTTC
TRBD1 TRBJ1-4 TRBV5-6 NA CASSLVGTGNEKLFF TGTGCCAGCAGCTTGGTCGGGACAGGGAATGAAAAACTGTTTTTT
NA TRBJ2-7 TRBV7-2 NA CASSPTKGLDYEQYF TGTGCCAGCAGCCCCACTAAAGGCCTTGACTACGAGCAGTACTTC
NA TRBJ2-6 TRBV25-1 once CASSEDGGHHSGANVLTF TGTGCCAGCAGTGAAGATGGGGGACACCACTCTGGGGCCAACGTCCTGACTTTC
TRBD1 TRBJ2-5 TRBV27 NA CASSVQGAQETQYF TGTGCCAGCAGTGTACAGGGGGCCCAAGAGACCCAGTACTTC
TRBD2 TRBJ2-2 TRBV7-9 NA CASSHGGGKNTGELFF TGTGCCAGCAGCCACGGGGGGGGGAAGAACACCGGGGAGCTGTTTTTT
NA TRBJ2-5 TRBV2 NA CASRTRGNPQETQYF TGTGCCAGCAGAACTCGGGGCAACCCACAAGAGACCCAGTACTTC
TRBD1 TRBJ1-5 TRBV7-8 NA CASSRSTGVQPQHF TGTGCCAGCAGCCGATCTACAGGGGTTCAGCCCCAGCATTTT
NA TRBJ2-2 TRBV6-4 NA CASSDSYTGELFF TGTGCCAGCAGTGACAGCTACACCGGGGAGCTGTTTTTT
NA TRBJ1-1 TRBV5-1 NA CASSYDASRETEAFF TGCGCCAGCAGCTACGATGCCTCCCGTGAGACTGAAGCTTTCTTT
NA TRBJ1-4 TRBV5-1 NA CASSLERGGEKLFF TGCGCCAGCAGCTTGGAACGGGGTGGTGAAAAACTGTTTTTT
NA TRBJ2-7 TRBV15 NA CATSRGSSYEQYF TGTGCCACCAGCAGAGGGTCCTCCTACGAGCAGTACTTC
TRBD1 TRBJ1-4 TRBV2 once CASREGQGVNEKLFF TGTGCCAGCAGGGAGGGACAGGGGGTAAATGAAAAACTGTTTTTT
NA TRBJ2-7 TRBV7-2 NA CASSSVGFYEQYF TGTGCCAGCAGCTCAGTAGGGTTTTACGAGCAGTACTTC